The following is a T cell receptor beta chain sequence with its context. The clone's antigen remains unknown. The input lacks base qualities; no much larger clone sits a single base away. This record belongs to a study of spatial heterogeneity in lung cancer (dated by TCRdb to about 2019). At the level of the whole study: More beta-chain than alpha-chain transcripts were consistently detected, likely reflecting higher beta-chain transcript abundance. Both alpha and beta chains were TCR-sequenced in 200 or so tumor regions, fewer than 80 matched nontumor lung samples and around 54 PBMC samples obtained at surgery. In non-small cell lung cancer, the study made a quantitative comparison of TCR alpha and beta repertoires among multiple tumor regions, matched nontumor lung and blood. In the raw uncorrected reads, each unique combination of TCR and UMI appeared on average more than ten times. Nonsynonymous mutation counts, determined by whole-exome sequencing of tumor tissue, were related to features of the TCR repertoire. Study-wide findings and limitations: Ubiquitous expanded tumor TCRs were found in blood more often at tumor resection than at routine follow-up. Confirming at a functional level the hypothesis that regional TCRs recognize regional mutations was considered to require additional single-cell paired TCR alpha and beta sequencing.

Library construction relied on 5' RACE. Sequencer: NextSeq 500. The TCR library protocol attached a unique molecular identifier to each TCR cDNA molecule to allow correction of PCR and sequencing errors. The paper's processing steps were these. Decombinator tools were used for TCR identification, UMI-based error correction and CDR3 extraction. Expanded TCRs were defined as those above a frequency of 2 per 1,000, corresponding to the top 1% of the tumor frequency distribution. Renyi diversity was computed with the R vegan package after each repertoire had been subsampled 100 times to 5,000 TCRs. CDR3 similarity networks were built from amino acid triplet string-kernel similarity, with CDR3s being connected when pairwise similarity was above 0.82. TCRdb took the public reads, trimmed them with fastp at Q25, ran MiXCR for clone calling and kept in-frame beta chains. Merged by CDR3 protein, the rows form single entries marked with the most common genes and DNA. Here the V and J calls rest on TCRdb's processing, not on the authors' analysis. Here the sample has about 38,000 distinct CDR3 sequences; 6% to 8% occur a single time. The ten most abundant clones make up about 26% of the sample.

The V end loses 5 bases and the J end loses 7 bases, and a stretch of 14 bases separates them. The CDR1 and CDR2 encoded by the germline V gene (reference sequence) are MNHEY and SMNVEV. The CDR3 contains 13 residues, cysteine and phenylalanine counted. Of all the DNA, just the CDR3 is kept, 39 bases in frame from base 1. What this sample's time point label stands for: sample taken at primary tumor resection. The donors were 60 to 80 patients from the lung TRACERx cohort who had early-stage, untreated non-small cell lung cancer. TCR sequencing used whole RNA extracted from tumor and nontumor lung tissue, or from cryopreserved PBMC samples, without cell sorting. Patients were selected for TCR sequencing only if sufficient RNA was available from at least two tumor regions.

The starting material was PBMCs, obtained at surgery. This TCR was sampled from a male donor with early-stage non-small cell lung cancer. The chain uses TRBV27 and TRBJ2-5; tentative D gene TRBD2, with 6 bases matching. For the CDR3, the sequence is CASSMTSLGTQYF. The bases read TGTGCCAGCAGTATGACTAGTCTGGGGACCCAGTACTTC.